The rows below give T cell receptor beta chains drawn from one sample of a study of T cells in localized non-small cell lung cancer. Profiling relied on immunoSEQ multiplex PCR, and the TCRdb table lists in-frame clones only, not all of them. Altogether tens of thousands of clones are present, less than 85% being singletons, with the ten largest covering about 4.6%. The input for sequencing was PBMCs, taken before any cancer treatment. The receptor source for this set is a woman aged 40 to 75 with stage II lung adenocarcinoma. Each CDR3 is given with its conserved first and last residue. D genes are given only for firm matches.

CDR3: CASSEPITGVDGYTF; D: TRBD1; J: TRBJ1-2; V: TRBV9
CDR3: CASSLGQLDGYTF; D: NA; J: TRBJ1-2; V: TRBV11-2
CDR3: CASSQGPRKGSYNEQFF; D: NA; J: TRBJ2-1; V: TRBV23-1
CDR3: CASRDSQNTGELFF; D: TRBD1; J: TRBJ2-2; V: TRBV6-6
CDR3: CASSQGGVNTEAFF; D: NA; J: TRBJ1-1; V: TRBV14
CDR3: CASSPPDSERYNEQFF; D: NA; J: TRBJ2-1; V: TRBV7-8
CDR3: CASSLATGRYGYTF; D: NA; J: TRBJ1-2; V: TRBV5-6
CDR3: CASSQDSKTGGAYGYTF; D: TRBD1; J: TRBJ1-2; V: TRBV4-1
CDR3: CASSGVYVNYGYTF; D: NA; J: TRBJ1-2; V: TRBV2
CDR3: CASSPGATNEKLFF; D: NA; J: TRBJ1-4; V: TRBV18
CDR3: CASSSYGGRTARFGYTF; D: NA; J: TRBJ1-2; V: TRBV27
CDR3: CASSLGGTYSNQPQHF; D: NA; J: TRBJ1-5; V: TRBV18
CDR3: CASSYLRSADYGYTF; D: NA; J: TRBJ1-2; V: TRBV6-5
CDR3: CASGGQNTEAFF; D: NA; J: TRBJ1-1; V: TRBV5-4
CDR3: CASSLRTYEQYF; D: NA; J: TRBJ2-7; V: TRBV28